Listed here are 29 T cell receptor beta chains from one sample, sequenced in a study of blood T cell repertoires in COVID-19. Only in-frame clones appear in the TCRdb table, and some are missing; sequencing was by immunoSEQ multiplex PCR. The sample holds about 250,000 clones, roughly nine tenths seen once. Input material: peripheral blood. All receptors come from a woman aged 55 to 70 who had recovered from COVID-19.

Worth noting for this clone: Relative to the germline gene, one junction end is altered; a read error may explain this. The chain recombines TRBV7-7 with TRBJ2-6; D remains ambiguous. From germline, CDR1 is SSHAT and CDR2 FNYEAQ (reference sequence). CDR3 length: 16 amino acids. The chain's CDR3 is CASSLVAGSGANVLTF. CDR3 nucleotide sequence: TGTGCTAGCAGCTTAGTCGCCGGCTCTGGGGCCAACGTCCTGACTTTC. The full variable domain, in which reference TRBV7-7 and TRBJ2-6 provide the parts outside the CDR3, is GAGVSQSPRYKVTKRGQDVTLRCDPISSHATLYWYQQALGQGPEFLTYFNYEAQPDKSGLPSDRFSAERPEGSISTLTIQRTEQRDSAMYRCASSLVAGSGANVLTFGAGSRLTVL.

This rearrangement joins TRBV20-1 to TRBJ2-3, with TRBD2 identical over 14 bases. The CDR3 consists of 17 residues. V trimming: 3 bases; J trimming: 6 bases; junction bases outside the gene matches: 11. The germline V gene has CDR1 DFQATT and CDR2 SNEGSKA (reference sequence). The CDR3 bases are TGCAGTGCTAGTAGACTAGCGGGGGGGCCAGTGTCGGATACGCAGTATTTT. Its protein is CSASRLAGGPVSDTQYF.

CDR3 in amino acids: CASTHGGTRSNVLTF. CDR3 nucleotides: TGTGCCAGCACCCACGGCGGGACTAGATCCAACGTCCTGACTTTC. The chain uses TRBV28 and TRBJ2-6, with 8 bases that match TRBD2. CDR3 size: 15 residues. Germline CDR1 and CDR2: MDHEN and SYDVKM. V dropped 7 bases and J dropped 8; count of bases not matched to a gene: 10.

The gene calls are TRBV4-2 and TRBJ2-5; 8 bases map to TRBD2. This CDR3 is built from 16 residues. The germline V gene encodes CDR1 LGHNA and CDR2 YNFKEQ. V dropped 0 bases and J dropped 1; count of bases not matched to a gene: 4. As DNA, the CDR3 is TGTGCCAGCAGCCAAGACGGCGCGGGGGGCCAAGAGACCCAGTACTTC. Translating gives CASSQDGAGGQETQYF.

The chain employs TRBV6-5 and TRBJ2-7, with 8 bases matching TRBD1. Trimming cost V 2 bases and J 7 bases; bases outside gene matches: 7. The germline gives CDR1 MNHEY, CDR2 SVGAGI. The CDR3 covers 14 residues. The CDR3 region is CASSYPGGAGEQYF. The DNA for the CDR3 is TGTGCCAGCAGTTACCCAGGGGGCGCGGGGGAGCAGTACTTC.

This clone has at least ten counts. This sequence joins TRBV15 and TRBJ1-1; D ambiguous. The CDR3 is 12 amino acids. Per germline, CDR1 LNHNV and CDR2 YYDKDF (reference sequence). With 6 bases removed from V and 1 base from J, the gap between germline ends came to 6 bases. The CDR3 sequence: CATRAWNTEAFF. CDR3 coding DNA: TGTGCCACCAGGGCTTGGAACACTGAAGCTTTCTTT.

This clone was detected a few times. The chain is built from TRBV6-1 and TRBJ1-6; possible D gene TRBD1, 6 bases. The CDR3 runs to 16 residues. Germline V CDR1 and CDR2: MNHNS, SASEGT. Trimming left V 4 bases short and J 11 bases short, with 21 bases between. The CDR3 coding sequence is TGTGCCAGCAGTGTGGGCGACAGGACGTTACTTCCACCCCTCCACTTT. This encodes CASSVGDRTLLPPLHF.

The rearrangement uses TRBV9 and TRBJ2-1, with 7 bases lining up with TRBD1. The CDR3 extends over 17 amino acids. With V trimmed by 3 bases and J by 2 bases, 11 bases remained unmatched. Germline V gene sequence: CDR1 SGDLS, CDR2 YYNGEE. This CDR3 is CASSASRGQLTYNEQFF. DNA of the CDR3: TGTGCCAGCAGCGCGTCTAGGGGACAGTTAACCTACAATGAGCAGTTCTTC.

V is TRBV5-1 and J is TRBJ1-2; tentative D call: TRBD1 (6 bases). Trimming cost V 0 bases and J 4 bases, with 16 bases left between them. CDR3 length equals 16 residues. Looked up from germline, CDR1 is SGHRS and CDR2 is YFSETQ. The CDR3 DNA reads as TGCGCCAGCAGCTTGGTTCCAGGGGAAGGGGTCTATGGCTACACCTTC. The encoded protein is CASSLVPGEGVYGYTF.

The rearrangement joins TRBV9 to TRBJ2-5; D is possibly TRBD1 (7 bases). The CDR3 length is 14 residues. V dropped 2 bases and J dropped 4 bases, with 12 bases sitting between them. From germline, CDR1 is SGDLS and CDR2 YYNGEE. CDR3 amino acids: CASSVHRGGETQYF. As DNA, the CDR3 is TGTGCCAGCAGCGTTCACAGGGGAGGAGAGACCCAGTACTTC.

V usage is TRBV28 and J usage is TRBJ1-5, with D tentatively TRBD1 (5 bases). This CDR3 has 14 residues. Germline CDR1 and CDR2: MDHEN and SYDVKM. With 3 bases removed from V and 3 bases from J, the gap between germline ends came to 9 bases. The CDR3 here is CASSFGGTNQPQHF. Here the CDR3 DNA reads TGTGCCAGCAGTTTCGGGGGAACCAATCAGCCCCAGCATTTT.

V gene TRBV10-3 combines with J gene TRBJ1-1; D gene uncertain. Germline V gene sequence: CDR1 ENHRY, CDR2 SYGVKD. V lost 4 bases, J lost 0 bases, and 12 bases lay in between. The CDR3 has 15 amino acids. The DNA of the CDR3 is TGTGCCATCAGTGGGGCAACAAATATGAACACTGAAGCTTTCTTT. Protein sequence: CAISGATNMNTEAFF.

The rearrangement uses TRBV18 and TRBJ1-2; D not certain. This CDR3 region has 15 residues. The ends were cut back, 2 bases at V and 5 bases at J, with 15 bases in the middle. Germline V gives CDR1 KGHSH, CDR2 LQKENI. The CDR3 nucleotides are TGTGCCAGCTCACCAGTACCGATGCAGAATTATGGCTACACCTTC. It specifies CASSPVPMQNYGYTF.

The chain recombines TRBV5-6 with TRBJ1-2; possibly TRBD1 for D (6 bases). This CDR3 region has 16 residues. The ends were cut back, 0 bases at V and 4 bases at J, with 16 bases in the middle. Germline V gives CDR1 SGHDT, CDR2 YYEEEE. CDR3 residues: CASSLESTGWGYGYTF. The CDR3 DNA sequence: TGTGCCAGCAGCTTGGAATCGACAGGTTGGGGCTATGGCTACACCTTC.

The chain employs TRBV6-2 or TRBV6-3 and TRBJ1-5; 8 nucleotides line up with TRBD1. The germline CDR1 and CDR2 sequences are MNHEY and SVGEGT. J was trimmed by 4 bases and V by 6 bases; bases with no gene match: 8. CDR3 length equals 15 residues. In nucleotides, the CDR3 is TGTGCCAGCAGCCGCGACCGGGACAGGAATCAGCCCCAGCATTTT. Translated, it gives CASSRDRDRNQPQHF.

The DNA for the CDR3 is TGTGCCAGCAGTCGAAGGGGGCAGTATTTT. Translated, it gives CASSRRGQYF. The chain recombines TRBV28 with TRBJ2-3; D possibly corresponds to TRBD1 (5 bases). V was cut by 5 bases and J by 11 bases, with 8 bases left in between. This CDR3 contains 10 residues. In germline, CDR1 is MDHEN, CDR2 SYDVKM.

A note on this clone: The same CDR3 arises from other DNA sequences in this sample as well. The chain uses TRBV3-1 (or the pseudogene TRBV3-2) and TRBJ1-2; 7 bases map to TRBD1. The CDR3 has 15 amino acids. The ends lost 6 bases at V and 2 bases at J; junction bases unmatched: 9. The germline V gene has CDR1 LGHDT and CDR2 YNNKEL (reference sequence). The chain's CDR3 is CASSPRTGPNYGYTF. The DNA of the CDR3 is TGTGCCAGCAGTCCCCGGACAGGTCCGAACTATGGCTACACCTTC.

The chain joins TRBV7-3 to TRBJ2-3; D may be TRBD2 (6 bases). V lost 5 bases to trimming and J lost 2 bases, with 17 bases between them. The CDR3 is 16 amino acids. Per the germline V gene, CDR1 is SGHTA and CDR2 is FQGTGA. CDR3 bases: TGTGCCAGCAGCCACGGGCGGGGCCTTCCCACAGATACGCAGTATTTT. Translated: CASSHGRGLPTDTQYF. The variable domain in full, with the rest retrieved from reference TRBV7-3 and TRBJ2-3, is GAGVSQTPSNKVTEKGKYVELRCDPISGHTALYWYRQSLGQGPEFLIYFQGTGAADDSGLPNDRFFAVRPEGSVSTLKIQRTERGDSAVYLCASSHGRGLPTDTQYFGPGTRLTVL.

This clone was seen more than once but under ten times. The chain combines TRBV10-2 with TRBJ1-1; the match to TRBD1 covers 8 bases. Per the germline V gene, CDR1 is WSHSY and CDR2 is SAAADI. The CDR3 length is 15 residues. V lost 4 bases, J lost 2 bases, and 6 bases stayed unmatched. The CDR3 region has the DNA TGCGCCAGCAGTGCGGGGACAGGACGAAACACTGAAGCTTTCTTT. Its protein product is CASSAGTGRNTEAFF.

The chain has TRBV28 and TRBJ1-1; a weak D match, TRBD1 (5 bases). Germline CDR1 is MDHEN and CDR2 is SYDVKM. V was pared by 6 bases and J by 6 bases, with 17 bases between. This CDR3 comprises 14 residues. CDR3 amino acids: CASRIGGGDSEAFF. CDR3 bases: TGTGCCAGCAGAATTGGTGGGGGGGACTCTGAAGCTTTCTTT.

This clone was observed a few times. The chain couples TRBV10-3 to TRBJ2-7; the D gene is possibly TRBD2 (5 bases). The CDR3 spans 12 residues. Germline CDR1 ENHRY, CDR2 SYGVKD. The V end was cut by 8 bases, the J end by 3 bases, with 11 bases between. CDR3 sequence reads: CAIASEGYEQYF. CDR3 coding DNA: TGTGCCATCGCGAGCGAGGGCTACGAGCAGTACTTC.

This clone appeared a few times. The chain combines TRBV11-3 with TRBJ1-6; D unresolved. This CDR3 has 13 amino acids. Germline CDR1 and CDR2: SGHNT and YENEEA. Trimming stripped 5 bases from V and 3 bases from J, with 5 bases between. CDR3 sequence (DNA): TGTGCCAGCAGCAGCCGCTATAATTCACCCCTCCACTTT. It yields the protein CASSSRYNSPLHF. The entire variable domain, with the rest obtained from reference TRBV11-3 and TRBJ1-6, is as follows: EAGVVQSPRYKIIEKKQPVAFWCNPISGHNTLYWYLQNLGQGPELLIRYENEEAVDDSQLPKDRFSAERLKGVDSTLKIQPAELGDSAVYLCASSSRYNSPLHFGNGTRLTVT.

The chain links TRBV7-2 to TRBJ2-7, with a weak D call TRBD2 (5 bases). This CDR3 has 16 amino acids. The germline CDR1 and CDR2 sequences are SGHTA and FQGNSA. V shed 2 bases and J shed 4 bases, with 18 bases lying between them. CDR3 residues: CASSLLVGELGYEQYF. In nucleotides, the CDR3 is TGTGCCAGCAGCTTATTGGTGGGAGAGCTCGGGTACGAGCAGTACTTC.

This clone was detected a few times. The rearrangement links TRBV13 to TRBJ2-6; perhaps TRBD2 as D (5 bases). Germline V gene sequence: CDR1 PRHDT, CDR2 FYEKMQ (reference sequence). This CDR3 region has 13 residues. The V and J ends lost 10 bases and 2 bases respectively, with 9 bases between them. The CDR3, as DNA: TGTGCCACCGGGGTGCCTGGGGCCAACGTCCTGACTTTC. This gives the protein CATGVPGANVLTF.

V usage is TRBV6-1 and J usage is TRBJ1-5; no firm D call. The V end lost 1 base, the J end lost 3 bases, and 10 bases lay between the germline ends. CDR1 and CDR2 (germline): MNHNS, SASEGT. This CDR3 has 15 residues. The CDR3 nucleotides read TGTGCCAGCAGTGAAGGAGGAGGGCCCAATCAGCCCCAGCATTTT. It codes for CASSEGGGPNQPQHF.

This clone appeared once. CDR3 sequence reads: CASRDPGTGHETQYF. The CDR3 DNA follows: TGTGCCAGCAGAGACCCCGGGACAGGGCACGAGACCCAGTACTTC. The chain has TRBV2 and TRBJ2-5, with 9 positions matching TRBD1. The length of the CDR3 is 15 residues. CDR1 SNHLY and CDR2 FYNNEI come from the germline V gene. J was trimmed by 5 bases and V by 6 bases; bases with no gene match: 10.

J is TRBJ2-7 and V is TRBV27; perhaps TRBD2 as D (5 bases). The CDR3 covers 15 residues. CDR1 is MNHEY, CDR2 SMNVEV, per germline (reference sequence). V shed 5 bases and J shed 0 bases, with 14 bases lying between them. The CDR3 DNA is TGTGCCAGCAGTCCCCGGTGGAGGAGCTCCTACGAGCAGTACTTC. This codes for CASSPRWRSSYEQYF.

The rearrangement uses TRBV7-2 and TRBJ2-3; TRBD2 matches 15 bases. From germline, CDR1 is SGHTA and CDR2 FQGNSA. J gave up 0 bases and V 2 bases, and 6 bases lay outside the gene matches. CDR3 size: 19 residues. As DNA, the CDR3 is TGTGCCAGCAGCTTACGGACTAGCGGGGGGGCGGGTAGCACAGATACGCAGTATTTT. Protein sequence: CASSLRTSGGAGSTDTQYF. Based on the CDR3 plus reference TRBV7-2 and TRBJ2-3, the full variable domain is GAGVSQSPSNKVTEKGKDVELRCDPISGHTALYWYRQSLGQGLEFLIYFQGNSAPDKSGLPSDRFSAERTGGSVSTLTIQRTQQEDSAVYLCASSLRTSGGAGSTDTQYFGPGTRLTVL.

The chain uses TRBV25-1 and TRBJ1-2; D uncertain. Trimming stripped 6 bases from V and 4 bases from J, with 9 bases between. The CDR3 length is 12 residues. CDR1 is MGHDK and CDR2 is SYGVNS in the germline V gene. The CDR3 here is CASSKTGYGYTF. CDR3 nucleotides: TGTGCCAGCAGCAAGACTGGCTATGGCTACACCTTC.